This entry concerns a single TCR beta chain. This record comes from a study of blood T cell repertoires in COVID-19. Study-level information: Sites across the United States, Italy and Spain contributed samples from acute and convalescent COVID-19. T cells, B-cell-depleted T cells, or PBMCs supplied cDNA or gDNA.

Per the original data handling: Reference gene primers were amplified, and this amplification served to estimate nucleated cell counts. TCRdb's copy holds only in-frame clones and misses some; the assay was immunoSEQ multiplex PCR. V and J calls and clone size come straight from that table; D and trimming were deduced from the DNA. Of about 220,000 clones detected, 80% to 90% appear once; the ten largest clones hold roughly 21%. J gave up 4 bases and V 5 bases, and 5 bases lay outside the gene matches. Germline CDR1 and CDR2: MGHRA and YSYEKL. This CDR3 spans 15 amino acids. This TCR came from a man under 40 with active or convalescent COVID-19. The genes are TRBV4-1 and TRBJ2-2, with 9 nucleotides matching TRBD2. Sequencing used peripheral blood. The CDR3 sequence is CASSSSGGFTGELFF. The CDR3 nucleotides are TGCGCCAGCAGCAGCAGCGGGGGGTTCACCGGGGAGCTGTTTTTT.